The 6 T cell receptor beta chains in this list originate from one sample, sequenced in a study of T cells after yellow fever vaccination. TCRdb reprocessed the 5' RACE reads via MiXCR and lists one record per CDR3 protein. The sample contains under 600,000 distinct CDR3 sequences, approximately 13% of which appear only once. The sample consisted of PBMCs, taken on the day of the yellow fever booster vaccination. These receptors all come from a man aged 30 to 45 who received the YFV17D yellow fever vaccine.

This clonotype showed up just a few times. The rearrangement joins TRBV5-1 to TRBJ2-7, with a possible D match to TRBD2 (6 bases). The germline V gene has CDR1 SGHRS and CDR2 YFSETQ. The V end was cut by 7 bases, the J end by 5 bases, with 22 bases between. CDR3 length: 15 amino acids. DNA for the CDR3: TGCGCCAGCGCCTCTCCCTCGGAGGGCGGCGACGAGCAGTACTTC. This gives the protein CASASPSEGGDEQYF.

This clonotype was seen a few times. The chain combines TRBV29-1 with TRBJ2-3; TRBD1 matches at 9 bases. The CDR3 has 15 residues. Looked up from germline, CDR1 is SQVTM and CDR2 is ANQGSEA. V lost 4 bases and J lost 5; bases outside the gene matches: 10. CDR3 residues: CSVGQTGGGGDTQYF. Here the CDR3 DNA reads TGCAGCGTTGGCCAGACAGGGGGTGGAGGAGATACGCAGTATTTT.

Only a few counts were recorded for this clonotype. The chain recombines TRBV11-2 with TRBJ2-3, with TRBD2 identical over 12 bases. The CDR3 contains 15 residues. From germline, CDR1 is SGHAT and CDR2 FQNNGV. Losses at the gene ends were 5 bases for V and 6 bases for J; bases not matched to a gene: 6. CDR3: CASSETSGRRDTQYF. As DNA, the CDR3 is TGTGCCAGCAGCGAGACTAGCGGGAGACGGGATACGCAGTATTTT.

The chain is built from TRBV4-1 and TRBJ1-4; 7 nucleotides agree with TRBD1. This CDR3 contains 14 residues. V dropped 7 bases and J dropped 8; count of bases not matched to a gene: 10. Germline V gene lookup returns CDR1 MGHRA and CDR2 YSYEKL. CDR3 sequence: CASTDEGQREKLFF. The CDR3 DNA reads as TGCGCCAGCACCGACGAGGGACAGCGAGAAAAACTGTTTTTT.

The rearrangement uses TRBV6-5 and TRBJ2-5; D remains unclear. Deletions cut 0 bases from V and 3 bases from J, with 8 bases between. Germline-derived CDR1 and CDR2 are MNHEY and SVGAGI. CDR3 length: 14 residues. The CDR3 DNA follows: TGTGCCAGCAGTTACTCGAGTCTGGAAGAGACCCAGTACTTC. It codes for CASSYSSLEETQYF.

This clonotype occurred a few times. The CDR3 region has the DNA TGTGCCAGCAGCTTAAGCAGGGTTAAAAACATTCAGTACTTC. It codes for CASSLSRVKNIQYF. The genes are TRBV7-2 and TRBJ2-4; maybe TRBD1 (5 bases). Germline lookup yields CDR1 SGHTA and CDR2 FQGNSA. V dropped 2 bases and J dropped 4 bases, with 9 bases sitting between them. The length of the CDR3 is 14 residues. Together with reference TRBV7-2 and TRBJ2-4, the CDR3 gives the full variable domain: GAGVSQSPSNKVTEKGKDVELRCDPISGHTALYWYRQSLGQGLEFLIYFQGNSAPDKSGLPSDRFSAERTGGSVSTLTIQRTQQEDSAVYLCASSLSRVKNIQYFGAGTRLSVL.